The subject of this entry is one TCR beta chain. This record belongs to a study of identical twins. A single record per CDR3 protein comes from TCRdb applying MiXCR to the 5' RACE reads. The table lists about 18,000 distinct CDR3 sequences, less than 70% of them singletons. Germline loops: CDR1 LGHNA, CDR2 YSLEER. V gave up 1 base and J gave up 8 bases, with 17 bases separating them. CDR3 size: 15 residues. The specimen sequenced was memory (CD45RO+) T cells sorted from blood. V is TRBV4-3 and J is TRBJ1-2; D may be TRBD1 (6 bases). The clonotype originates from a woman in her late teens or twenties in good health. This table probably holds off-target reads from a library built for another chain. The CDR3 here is CASSQVGGRMLGYTF. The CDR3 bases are TGCGCCAGCAGCCAAGTCGGGGGGCGCATGTTGGGCTACACCTTC.